What follows are 25 T cell receptor beta chains derived from one specimen sequenced in a study of blood T cell repertoires in COVID-19. Produced via immunoSEQ multiplex PCR; TCRdb's table is partial and in-frame only. The data contain approximately 110,000 clones, about four fifths of them seen just once; the ten biggest clones take up less than 9.5%. The specimen was peripheral blood. The receptors derive from a woman in her 40s with acute or convalescent COVID-19.

The rearrangement links TRBV27 to TRBJ1-1; 9 nucleotides match TRBD1. CDR1 is MNHEY, CDR2 SMNVEV, per germline (reference sequence). There are 15 residues in the CDR3. With 3 bases clipped from V and 5 bases from J, the junction kept 7 bases outside the gene matches. CDR3 amino acids: CASSFDGTGRTEAFF. The CDR3 region has the DNA TGTGCCAGCAGTTTTGACGGGACAGGGAGAACTGAAGCTTTCTTT.

The J gene is TRBJ2-1, the V gene TRBV5-1; TRBD2 might be the D (7 bases). The CDR3 totals 15 residues. V was shortened by 4 bases and J by 9 bases, with 20 bases between the two germline ends. The germline V gene has CDR1 SGHRS and CDR2 YFSETQ. This CDR3 reads CASSPGGVWGGEQFF. The CDR3 DNA sequence: TGCGCCAGCAGCCCGGGGGGCGTGTGGGGTGGTGAGCAGTTCTTC.

The genes are TRBV18 and TRBJ2-1; D might be TRBD1 (6 bases). Trimming shortened V by 2 bases and J by 9 bases, and 14 bases separated the two germline ends. Germline V gene sequence: CDR1 KGHSH, CDR2 LQKENI. This CDR3 comprises 14 residues. The CDR3 region is CASSPYQGFSEQFF. The DNA of the CDR3 is TGTGCCAGCTCACCATATCAGGGGTTTAGTGAGCAGTTCTTC.

The V call is TRBV6-1, the J call TRBJ1-2; D not resolved. The CDR3 is 15 residues long. Germline-derived CDR1 and CDR2 are MNHNS and SASEGT. Trimming took 0 bases from V and 6 from J, leaving 14 bases between them. CDR3 nucleotides: TGTGCCAGCAGTGAAGCGCATAACAGCTATAATGGCTACACCTTC. Translating it yields CASSEAHNSYNGYTF.

The chain recombines TRBV7-2 with TRBJ2-5, with TRBD1 matching over 8 bases. Germline V gives CDR1 SGHTA, CDR2 FQGNSA. The V segment lost 6 bases and the J segment 1 base; nucleotides outside the gene matches: 7. The CDR3 sequence is 15 residues long. CDR3 residues: CASRKYTGGQETQYF. CDR3 sequence (DNA): TGTGCCAGCAGGAAATACACAGGGGGCCAAGAGACCCAGTACTTC.

The rearrangement links TRBV12-3 or TRBV12-4 to TRBJ1-2; perhaps TRBD1 as D (5 bases). The CDR3 totals 11 residues. This CDR3 reads CATSGGYGYTF. The CDR3 nucleotides are TGTGCTACCTCGGGGGGCTATGGCTACACCTTC.

This clone showed up just a few times. The chain is built from TRBV5-1 and TRBJ2-7, with D tentatively TRBD1 (5 bases). The CDR3 length is 14 residues. Trimming stripped 0 bases from V and 2 bases from J, with 9 bases between. Looked up from germline, CDR1 is SGHRS and CDR2 is YFSETQ. In nucleotides, the CDR3 is TGCGCCAGCAGCTTGGGACAGTCTCCCTACGAGCAGTACTTC. Amino acid sequence: CASSLGQSPYEQYF.

The chain uses TRBV20-1 and TRBJ1-1, with D unclear. The V gene lost 5 bases and the J gene lost 5 bases, with 9 bases spanning the gap. This CDR3 has 11 residues. Germline lookup yields CDR1 DFQATT and CDR2 SNEGSKA (reference sequence). This CDR3 is CSAEVVTEAFF. The CDR3 region has the DNA TGCAGTGCTGAGGTGGTGACTGAAGCTTTCTTT.

Here the CDR3 reads CASSLSPGQPIYGYTF. In DNA form, the CDR3 reads TGTGCCAGCAGTTTGTCCCCGGGACAGCCGATCTATGGCTACACCTTC. This sequence joins TRBV5-4 and TRBJ1-2, with 7 nucleotides matching TRBD1. Germline trimming cut 5 bases from V and 4 bases from J; bases unmatched to any gene: 14. The CDR3 spans 16 residues. The germline CDR1 and CDR2 sequences are SGHNT and YYREEE (reference sequence).

CDR3 sequence (DNA): TGTGCCAGCAGCGCTAAGGGACTAGCGGGGTGGGGAGAGCAGTACTTC. Amino acid sequence: CASSAKGLAGWGEQYF. The V call is TRBV2, the J call TRBJ2-7; 13 nucleotides match TRBD2. The V and J ends lost 6 bases and 7 bases, in that order; junction bases with no gene match: 12. The CDR3 runs to 16 residues. Germline CDR1 SNHLY, CDR2 FYNNEI.

V and J are TRBV2 and TRBJ1-4, with D hard to call. There are 13 residues in the CDR3. Deletions cut 6 bases from V and 3 bases from J, with 8 bases between. From germline, CDR1 is SNHLY and CDR2 FYNNEI. As DNA, the CDR3 is TGTGCCAGCAGGAGACAACCTAATGAAAAACTGTTTTTT. Its protein is CASRRQPNEKLFF.

The J gene is TRBJ2-7, the V gene TRBV6-1, with TRBD1 matching over 11 bases. V was pared by 3 bases and J by 6 bases, with 7 bases of the junction left unmatched. The CDR3 totals 15 residues. Per germline, CDR1 MNHNS and CDR2 SASEGT. CDR3 sequence reads: CASSDYGTGGGEQYF. The CDR3 nucleotides are TGTGCCAGCAGTGATTATGGGACAGGGGGGGGCGAGCAGTACTTC.

The rearrangement joins TRBV6-1 to TRBJ2-1; weak D call: TRBD1 (6 bases). V lost 3 bases and J lost 9, with 24 bases in between. From germline, CDR1 is MNHNS and CDR2 SASEGT. The CDR3 has 17 residues. The chain's CDR3 is CASSDQAVLRVGGEQFF. Written as DNA, the CDR3 is TGTGCCAGCAGTGACCAAGCCGTTTTAAGGGTAGGGGGTGAGCAGTTCTTC.

This clone turned up a few times. The chain recombines TRBV12-3 or TRBV12-4 with TRBJ1-2, with D unclear. This CDR3 is 11 amino acids long. Trimming pared 6 bases from V and 4 bases from J, leaving 6 bases between. Here the CDR3 DNA reads TGTGCCAGCAGCCGCGGCTATGGCTACACCTTC. Amino acids: CASSRGYGYTF.

The chain uses TRBV9 and TRBJ1-3, with D possibly being TRBD1 (5 bases). V was trimmed by 0 bases and J by 4 bases, leaving 14 bases between them. CDR1 is SGDLS, CDR2 YYNGEE, per germline. CDR3 size: 16 residues. The chain's CDR3 is CASSVEWTLLGNTIYF. The CDR3 DNA reads as TGTGCCAGCAGCGTAGAGTGGACATTGCTCGGAAACACCATATATTTT.

The chain uses TRBV19 and TRBJ2-7; 7 bases align to TRBD2. This CDR3 has 15 amino acids. The junction had 10 bases not matched to a gene; V was cut back by 5 bases and J by 3 bases. Per germline, CDR1 LNHDA and CDR2 SQIVND (reference sequence). CDR3 residues: CASSDAPGGIYEQYF. As DNA, the CDR3 is TGTGCCAGTAGTGATGCCCCGGGGGGAATCTACGAGCAGTACTTC. The full variable domain, with the rest looked up from reference TRBV19 and TRBJ2-7, is DGGITQSPKYLFRKEGQNVTLSCEQNLNHDAMYWYRQDPGQGLRLIYYSQIVNDFQKGDIAEGYSVSREKKESFPLTVTSAQKNPTAFYLCASSDAPGGIYEQYFGPGTRLTVT.

The genes are TRBV5-4 and TRBJ1-2, with D unclear. There are 12 residues in the CDR3. V was pared by 0 bases and J by 4 bases, with 4 bases between. CDR1 SGHNT and CDR2 YYREEE come from the germline V gene (reference sequence). Here the CDR3 reads CASSLAGYGYTF. CDR3 nucleotides: TGTGCCAGCAGCTTGGCCGGCTATGGCTACACCTTC.

The CDR3 coding sequence is TGTGCCAGCAGTCCCTACAGGAACACTGAAGCTTTCTTT. Its translation: CASSPYRNTEAFF. The chain is built from TRBV27 and TRBJ1-1; D ambiguous. The CDR3 is 13 amino acids. Germline V gives CDR1 MNHEY, CDR2 SMNVEV (reference sequence). Trimming took off 5 bases at V and 1 base at J, with 8 bases between the two ends.

The rearrangement joins TRBV15 to TRBJ2-1; 8 positions agree with TRBD2. Losses at the gene ends were 1 base for V and 5 bases for J; bases not matched to a gene: 4. The CDR3 sequence is 15 residues long. From germline, CDR1 is LNHNV and CDR2 YYDKDF (reference sequence). The CDR3 sequence: CATSRVGTRNNEQFF. The CDR3 DNA reads TGTGCCACCAGCAGAGTAGGGACTAGGAACAATGAGCAGTTCTTC.

The chain recombines TRBV18 with TRBJ2-1; maybe TRBD2 (5 bases). This CDR3 has 16 residues. Germline V CDR1 and CDR2: KGHSH, LQKENI. The ends were cut back, 6 bases at V and 2 bases at J, with 17 bases in the middle. The chain's CDR3 is CASSRRGRETYNEQFF. In nucleotides, the CDR3 is TGTGCCAGCTCCCGACGAGGACGGGAAACCTACAATGAGCAGTTCTTC.

The chain carries TRBV18 and TRBJ1-1, with 7 bases lining up with TRBD1. CDR1 and CDR2 (germline): KGHSH, LQKENI. The trim removed 6 bases at V and 4 bases at J, leaving 5 bases unmatched. This CDR3 is 13 amino acids long. This CDR3 reads CASSHRGFTEAFF. CDR3 DNA sequence: TGTGCCAGCTCTCACAGGGGTTTCACTGAAGCTTTCTTT.

The V gene is TRBV5-6, the J gene TRBJ1-3, with D hard to call. V dropped 0 bases and J dropped 0 bases, with 7 bases sitting between them. The CDR3 extends over 15 amino acids. Germline CDR1 reads SGHDT; CDR2 reads YYEEEE. CDR3 protein: CASSLAGFSGNTIYF. CDR3 coding DNA: TGTGCCAGCAGCTTGGCCGGTTTCTCTGGAAACACCATATATTTT.

The chain recombines TRBV7-9 with TRBJ2-5; 11 bases agree with TRBD2. There are 16 residues in the CDR3. Germline trimming cut 4 bases from V and 5 bases from J; bases unmatched to any gene: 9. From germline, CDR1 is SEHNR and CDR2 FQNEAQ (reference sequence). DNA for the CDR3: TGTGCCAGCAGCTCCGCCTTACTAGCGGGGGAGGAGACCCAGTACTTC. It codes for CASSSALLAGEETQYF.

This chain links TRBV5-1 with TRBJ1-2, with D possibly TRBD1 on 5 matching bases. The CDR3 is 14 amino acids. V gave up 2 bases and J gave up 2 bases, with 10 bases separating them. Germline V gives CDR1 SGHRS, CDR2 YFSETQ. The CDR3, as DNA: TGCGCCAGCAGCTTCGGCGGGGCCAACTATGGCTACACCTTC. It translates to CASSFGGANYGYTF.

V gene TRBV7-2 combines with J gene TRBJ2-3, with D possibly being TRBD2 (7 bases). The CDR3 runs 17 residues. Per germline, CDR1 SGHTA and CDR2 FQGNSA. Trimming cost V 1 base and J 8 bases, with 22 bases left between them. The CDR3 loop reads CASSLERGNLAVATQYF. The CDR3 DNA is TGTGCCAGCAGCTTAGAAAGGGGGAATCTAGCGGTTGCTACGCAGTATTTT.